These 20 T cell receptor beta chains were all obtained from the same sample, sequenced in a study of OX40 agonist ivuxolimab in advanced cancers. Sequenced by immunoSEQ multiplex PCR; TCRdb stores in-frame clones only, minus some. This sample has approximately 60,000 clones, with roughly 82% found just once. The sample was CD4+ or CD8+ T cells sorted from blood, taken in a trial of the OX40 agonist ivuxolimab. The receptor set was obtained from an adult with an advanced solid tumor such as melanoma, head and neck, liver or kidney cancer.

V gene TRBV27 combines with J gene TRBJ1-1, with D unresolved. The CDR3 covers 17 residues. V lost 6 bases, J lost 2 bases, and 22 bases lay in between. Germline CDR1 reads MNHEY; CDR2 reads SMNVEV (reference sequence). CDR3 amino acids: CASRSQRNGGVNTEAFF. The CDR3 bases are TGTGCCAGCAGGTCCCAGAGGAATGGAGGTGTTAACACTGAAGCTTTCTTT.

This clone was detected only a few times. This chain joins TRBV7-9 and TRBJ1-2; a weak D match, TRBD1 (5 bases). The V gene lost 4 bases and the J gene lost 3 bases, with 15 bases spanning the gap. The CDR3 runs to 15 residues. Germline V gives CDR1 SEHNR, CDR2 FQNEAQ (reference sequence). CDR3 in amino acids: CASSSFRGPHYGYTF. Here the CDR3 DNA reads TGTGCCAGCAGCTCCTTTCGGGGCCCACACTATGGCTACACCTTC.

The chain links TRBV7-9 to TRBJ1-4; D is perhaps TRBD1 (5 bases). Germline V gene sequence: CDR1 SEHNR, CDR2 FQNEAQ (reference sequence). The CDR3 sequence is 15 residues long. Trimming removed 1 base at V and 8 bases at J, with 14 bases between. The CDR3 sequence: CASSLGGDSGEKLFF. The CDR3 nucleotides are TGTGCCAGCAGCTTAGGGGGCGACTCTGGAGAAAAACTGTTTTTT.

The chain has TRBV20-1 and TRBJ2-7; the D gene could be TRBD1 or TRBD2 (5 bases each). V gave up 7 bases and J gave up 3 bases, with 10 bases separating them. CDR1 is DFQATT, CDR2 SNEGSKA, per germline (reference sequence). The CDR3 runs to 11 residues. The CDR3 region has the DNA TGCAGTGGCCGGGGCGACTACGAGCAGTACTTC. Encoded protein: CSGRGDYEQYF.

J is TRBJ1-2 and V is TRBV4-3; D may be TRBD1 (5 bases). This CDR3 is 17 amino acids long. In germline, CDR1 is LGHNA, CDR2 YSLEER. The V gene lost 3 bases and the J gene lost 3 bases, with 20 bases spanning the gap. The CDR3 DNA reads TGCGCCAGCAGCCAGGAGTCCGGGACCCGAAGGGACTATGGCTACACCTTC. Its protein product is CASSQESGTRRDYGYTF.

The chain employs TRBV27 and TRBJ2-1; possible D gene TRBD1, 5 bases. Germline V gene lookup returns CDR1 MNHEY and CDR2 SMNVEV (reference sequence). The V end was cut by 9 bases, the J end by 2 bases, with 11 bases between. CDR3 length equals 13 residues. CDR3 sequence reads: CARDQDTYNEQFF. CDR3 in DNA: TGTGCCAGAGACCAGGACACCTACAATGAGCAGTTCTTC.

The chain joins TRBV5-4 to TRBJ1-1, with D maybe TRBD1 (5 bases). This CDR3 contains 13 residues. CDR1 and CDR2 (germline): SGHNT, YYREEE (reference sequence). V was pared by 4 bases and J by 9 bases, with 16 bases between. CDR3 sequence (DNA): TGTGCCAGCAGCAGCTTTGGGACGGTTAAAGCTTTCTTT. It specifies CASSSFGTVKAFF.

The rearrangement joins TRBV11-2 to TRBJ1-4; unclear D gene. Germline V gene sequence: CDR1 SGHAT, CDR2 FQNNGV. Trimming removed 4 bases from V and 6 bases from J, with 12 bases in between. The CDR3 is 14 amino acids. The CDR3 sequence: CASSSIGWDEKLFF. CDR3 coding DNA: TGTGCCAGCAGCTCAATTGGGTGGGATGAAAAACTGTTTTTT.

The chain carries TRBV7-3 and TRBJ2-2; 8 positions match TRBD1. The ends lost 6 bases at V and 5 bases at J; junction bases unmatched: 5. The CDR3 extends over 14 amino acids. Germline CDR1 is SGHTA and CDR2 is FQGTGA. This CDR3 reads CASRRTGSTGELFF. CDR3 DNA: TGTGCCAGCAGACGGACAGGGTCTACCGGGGAGCTGTTTTTT.

This clone occurred once. The chain has TRBV4-1 and TRBJ2-6, with no clear D. There are 15 residues in the CDR3. Trimming left V 1 base short and J 2 bases short, with 6 bases between. Per germline, CDR1 MGHRA and CDR2 YSYEKL. CDR3 nucleotide sequence: TGCGCCAGCAGCCAAGTACTTACTGGGGCCAACGTCCTGACTTTC. It codes for CASSQVLTGANVLTF.

In this sample, this clone turned up a few times. The rearrangement uses TRBV6-5 and TRBJ2-7, with 7 nucleotides matching TRBD1. This CDR3 contains 12 residues. The germline CDR1 and CDR2 sequences are MNHEY and SVGAGI. V lost 5 bases to trimming and J lost 3 bases; unmatched junction nucleotides: 1. This CDR3 is CASSRQGYEQYF. For the CDR3, the DNA is TGTGCCAGCAGTCGACAGGGCTACGAGCAGTACTTC.

The chain links TRBV6-6 to TRBJ1-1; 8 bases line up with TRBD1. With 0 bases clipped from V and 5 bases from J, the junction kept 5 bases outside the gene matches. Germline CDR1 MNHNY, CDR2 SVGAGI (reference sequence). The CDR3 runs to 15 residues. The CDR3 DNA follows: TGTGCCAGCAGTTACTCTCGGACAGGGCGAACTGAAGCTTTCTTT. It specifies CASSYSRTGRTEAFF.

This sequence joins TRBV30 and TRBJ2-3, with TRBD2 matching 7 bases. V was clipped by 0 bases and J by 0 bases; unmatched bases: 3. CDR3 size: 15 residues. From germline, CDR1 is GTSNPN and CDR2 SVGIG (reference sequence). In DNA, the CDR3 is TGTGCCTGGAGTGTAGGCGGGGGTAGCACAGATACGCAGTATTTT. Translation: CAWSVGGGSTDTQYF.

V and J are TRBV4-1 and TRBJ1-2, with 7 bases fitting TRBD1. This CDR3 has 14 residues. J lost 5 bases, V lost 1 base, and 4 bases had no gene match. The germline CDR1 and CDR2 sequences are MGHRA and YSYEKL. The DNA of the CDR3 is TGCGCCAGCAGCCAAGTCGGCAGGGGGTATGGCTACACCTTC. Protein: CASSQVGRGYGYTF.

Here the CDR3 reads CASSRQGAGGELFF. The CDR3 nucleotides are TGCGCCAGCAGCCGTCAGGGGGCCGGCGGGGAGCTGTTTTTT. The chain carries TRBV10-1 and TRBJ2-2; the match to TRBD1 covers 8 bases. V lost 6 bases and J lost 7; bases outside the gene matches: 7. Germline CDR1 reads WNHNN; CDR2 reads SYGVQD (reference sequence). The CDR3 runs to 14 residues.

This clone appeared a single time. The chain employs TRBV14 and TRBJ2-3; tentative D call: TRBD1 (5 bases). Germline V gene lookup returns CDR1 SGHDN and CDR2 FVKESK. V lost 0 bases and J lost 2, with 15 bases in between. The CDR3 is made up of 17 amino acids. CDR3 loop: CASSQEWGDFSTDTQYF. Written as DNA, the CDR3 is TGTGCCAGCAGCCAAGAATGGGGCGACTTCTCCACAGATACGCAGTATTTT.

CDR3 nucleotide sequence: TGCGCCAGCAGCTTGGTGGCGGGGAACACTGAAGCTTTCTTT. Amino acid sequence: CASSLVAGNTEAFF. The chain carries TRBV5-1 and TRBJ1-1; D remains unclear. With 0 bases removed from V and 1 base from J, the gap between germline ends came to 7 bases. The germline gives CDR1 SGHRS, CDR2 YFSETQ. This CDR3 is built from 14 residues. The whole variable domain, remainder taken from reference TRBV5-1 and TRBJ1-1, is KAGVTQTPRYLIKTRGQQVTLSCSPISGHRSVSWYQQTPGQGLQFLFEYFSETQRNKGNFPGRFSGRQFSNSRSEMNVSTLELGDSALYLCASSLVAGNTEAFFGQGTRLTVV.

The chain has TRBV6-1 and TRBJ1-2; D unresolved. The length of the CDR3 is 12 residues. The germline V and J ends were trimmed by 5 bases and 8 bases, with 12 bases remaining between them. Germline V gives CDR1 MNHNS, CDR2 SASEGT. As DNA, the CDR3 is TGTGCCAGCAGTTTCGCCCCCGGGGGCTACACCTTC. Amino acid sequence: CASSFAPGGYTF.

A few counts support this clone. The chain has TRBV14 and TRBJ1-2; TRBD1 might be the D (5 bases). Trimming cost V 3 bases and J 7 bases, with 12 bases left between them. Germline V gives CDR1 SGHDN, CDR2 FVKESK. The CDR3 has 13 amino acids. The CDR3: CASSQGRLGGYTF. CDR3 nucleotides: TGTGCCAGCAGCCAGGGGCGCCTTGGTGGCTACACCTTC.

This chain joins TRBV7-3 and TRBJ1-1, with D unresolved. V was cut by 0 bases and J by 1 base, with 3 bases left in between. The germline CDR1 and CDR2 sequences are SGHTA and FQGTGA. This CDR3 is 13 amino acids long. CDR3 sequence: CASSLTPNTEAFF. The CDR3 DNA follows: TGTGCCAGCAGCTTAACACCGAACACTGAAGCTTTCTTT.